This T cell receptor beta chain was obtained from a study of T cell repertoires in cytomegalovirus infection. Germline lookup yields CDR1 SEHNR and CDR2 FQNEAQ (reference sequence). The CDR3 consists of 14 residues. V gave up 2 bases and J gave up 7 bases; unmatched junction bases: 7. Study-level findings and limits: Dominating the ex vivo response were TCR beta clonotypes that were CMV-specific and HLA-C-restricted. There were carriers of CMV plus the relevant HLA, and cumulative public TCR beta family frequency identified them.

One entry per CDR3 protein, called by TCRdb with MiXCR from the reads. Altogether fewer than 350,000 distinct CDR3 sequences are present, about a sixth being singletons, with the ten largest covering more than 10%. This clonotype was detected ten times or more. The antigen is unknown. The chain employs TRBV7-9 and TRBJ1-2; TRBD1 agrees at 7 bases. Sequenced input: PBMCs. The receptor was isolated from a human donor in good health (CMV status not recorded). Some clones in this sample may be carry-over from other donors' samples. The DNA of the CDR3 is TGTGCCAGCAGCTTACGACAGGGTTATTCTGGCTACACCTTC. This encodes CASSLRQGYSGYTF.